This T cell receptor beta chain was captured by sequencing in a study of blood T cell repertoires in COVID-19. Study at large: Some COVID-19 samples were acute and others convalescent; all came from the United States, Italy and Spain. PBMCs, B-cell-depleted T cells, or T cells provided the cDNA or gDNA that made up the material.

Per the study methods: Amplification from reference gene primers served as the basis for estimated nucleated cell counts. Here immunoSEQ multiplex PCR was the method, and the copy in TCRdb shows in-frame clones only, minus some. That table furnishes V, J and clone size, whereas the DNA furnished D and trimming. This sample has around 110,000 clones, with almost 85% found just once. CDR3 length: 16 residues. V was clipped by 5 bases and J by 0 bases, with 13 bases between them. Germline loops: CDR1 SGHNT, CDR2 YENEEA. The sequencing sample was made of peripheral blood. This sequence originates from a man between 65 and 80 years old with active or convalescent COVID-19. The chain combines TRBV11-3 with TRBJ1-4; TRBD1 is a possible D gene (6 bases). CDR3 region: CASSPRDTPTNEKLFF. DNA of the CDR3: TGTGCCAGCAGCCCACGGGACACACCAACTAATGAAAAACTGTTTTTT. The variable domain in full, completed from reference TRBV11-3 and TRBJ1-4, reads EAGVVQSPRYKIIEKKQPVAFWCNPISGHNTLYWYLQNLGQGPELLIRYENEEAVDDSQLPKDRFSAERLKGVDSTLKIQPAELGDSAVYLCASSPRDTPTNEKLFFGSGTQLSVL.